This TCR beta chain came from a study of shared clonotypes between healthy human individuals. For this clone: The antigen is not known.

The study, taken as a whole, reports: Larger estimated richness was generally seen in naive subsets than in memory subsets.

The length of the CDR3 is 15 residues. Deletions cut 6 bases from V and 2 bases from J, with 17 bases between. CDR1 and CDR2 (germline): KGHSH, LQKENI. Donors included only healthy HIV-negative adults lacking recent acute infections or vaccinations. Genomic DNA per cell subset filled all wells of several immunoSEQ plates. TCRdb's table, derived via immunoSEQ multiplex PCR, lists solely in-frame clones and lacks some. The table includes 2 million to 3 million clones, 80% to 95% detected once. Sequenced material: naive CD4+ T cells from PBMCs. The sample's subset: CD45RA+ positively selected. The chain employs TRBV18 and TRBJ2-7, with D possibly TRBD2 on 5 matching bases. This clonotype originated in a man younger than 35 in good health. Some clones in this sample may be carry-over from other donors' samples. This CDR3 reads CASSRVTETPYEQYF. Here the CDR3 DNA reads TGTGCCAGCTCGCGGGTAACCGAAACTCCCTACGAGCAGTACTTC.